The table lists the clone carrying this T cell receptor (beta chain) with a count of one. What it binds is unknown. The sample belongs to a study of blood T cells in healthy people across ages. Study details: Template switching recovered approximately one barcoded beta molecule for every two T cells. Broader study findings: Among T cells, TCR beta diversity per million cells dropped roughly linearly as age rose. Higher diversity and more naive CD4+ cells were features of long-lived donors, compared to aged donors.

Then a second PCR, running roughly 6 to 12 cycles, was carried out with a sample-barcoded 5' primer and a J-beta primer mix. TCRdb reprocessed the 5' RACE reads with MiXCR, giving one entry per CDR3 protein. The table lists approximately 800,000 distinct CDR3 sequences, roughly 50% of them singletons. CDR3 length: 15 residues. Germline V CDR1 and CDR2: LNHNV, YYDKDF (reference sequence). This sequence joins TRBV15 and TRBJ2-1, with 10 bases that match TRBD2. The DNA end is a closer match to TRBJ2-7, so the J assignment may be wrong. This sequence originates from a man older than 75 in good health. Sequenced sample: blood. CDR3 loop: CATSTSGRSYNEQYF. In DNA form, the CDR3 reads TGTGCCACCAGCACTAGCGGGAGATCCTACAATGAGCAGTACTTC.